The next 30 T cell receptor beta chains were all read from a single sample in a study of blood T cell repertoires in COVID-19. Assay: immunoSEQ multiplex PCR; the TCRdb copy retains only in-frame clones and omits some. The sample carries about 370,000 clones, approximately 92% recorded once. The sample taken for sequencing was PBMCs or T cells enriched from blood (not recorded which). The receptor set was obtained from a man aged 18 to 29 who had recovered from COVID-19.

The chain joins TRBV29-1 to TRBJ2-7; 7 bases map to TRBD1. This CDR3 comprises 13 residues. Per germline, CDR1 SQVTM and CDR2 ANQGSEA. V gave up 3 bases and J gave up 4 bases; unmatched junction bases: 6. CDR3 bases: TGCAGCGTTGAGGGGACAGCAGCATACGAGCAGTACTTC. As protein: CSVEGTAAYEQYF.

The chain uses TRBV5-4 and TRBJ1-1; 7 bases agree with TRBD1. Germline lookup yields CDR1 SGHNT and CDR2 YYREEE (reference sequence). The CDR3 covers 16 residues. The V segment lost 4 bases and the J segment 1 base; nucleotides outside the gene matches: 10. Written as DNA, the CDR3 is TGTGCCAGCAGCCGGGGGGGGACAGAACCGAACACTGAAGCTTTCTTT. This gives the protein CASSRGGTEPNTEAFF.

This clone was detected once. This chain connects TRBV7-3 to TRBJ2-3; no firm D call. Trimming shortened V by 4 bases and J by 2 bases, and 7 bases separated the two germline ends. Germline assignment: CDR1 SGHTA and CDR2 FQGTGA. The CDR3 totals 13 residues. CDR3 nucleotide sequence: TGTGCCAGCAGCTCCCACACCACAGATACGCAGTATTTT. Translating it yields CASSSHTTDTQYF.

The chain joins TRBV7-9 to TRBJ1-6; 8 bases are shared with TRBD1. Per the germline V gene, CDR1 is SEHNR and CDR2 is FQNEAQ (reference sequence). This CDR3 contains 18 residues. V dropped 2 bases and J dropped 7; count of bases not matched to a gene: 13. The CDR3 DNA sequence: TGTGCCAGCAGCTTAAATTATCGCGGGACAGGCATAAATTCACCCCTCCACTTT. Its translation: CASSLNYRGTGINSPLHF.

The chain is built from TRBV10-3 and TRBJ1-5; 9 nucleotides align to TRBD1. V was clipped by 6 bases and J by 1 base; unmatched bases: 4. The CDR3 covers 15 residues. Germline V gives CDR1 ENHRY, CDR2 SYGVKD. CDR3 protein: CAIRPGQGSNQPQHF. The CDR3 bases are TGTGCCATCAGACCGGGACAGGGAAGCAATCAGCCCCAGCATTTT.

This chain uses TRBV11-2 with TRBJ2-3; D is perhaps TRBD1 (5 bases). CDR1 SGHAT and CDR2 FQNNGV come from the germline V gene. The CDR3 is made up of 14 amino acids. V gave up 7 bases and J gave up 4 bases, with 15 bases separating them. The CDR3 protein is CASTLGQGADTQYF. The CDR3 coding sequence is TGTGCCAGCACCCTCGGGCAGGGCGCAGATACGCAGTATTTT. Drawing the rest from reference TRBV11-2 and TRBJ2-3, the complete variable domain is EAGVAQSPRYKIIEKRQSVAFWCNPISGHATLYWYQQILGQGPKLLIQFQNNGVVDDSQLPKDRFSAERLKGVDSTLKIQPAKLEDSAVYLCASTLGQGADTQYFGPGTRLTVL.

This chain joins TRBV7-8 and TRBJ1-2; the match to TRBD1 covers 7 bases. The CDR3 is 18 amino acids. Trimming at V came to 1 base and at J to 0 bases, leaving 11 bases not matched to a gene. The germline gives CDR1 SGHVS, CDR2 FQNEAQ. In DNA form, the CDR3 reads TGTGCCAGCAGCTTAGGAGGAGGGGGCCACTCCTCTAACTATGGCTACACCTTC. It translates to CASSLGGGGHSSNYGYTF.

The V and J genes are TRBV28 and TRBJ2-4; possibly TRBD1 for D (6 bases). The CDR3 is made up of 15 amino acids. V lost 10 bases and J lost 0, with 16 bases in between. Germline loops: CDR1 MDHEN, CDR2 SYDVKM. CDR3 loop: CATTPGQLAKNIQYF. CDR3 nucleotide sequence: TGTGCCACCACTCCGGGACAACTAGCCAAAAACATTCAGTACTTC. The full variable domain, in which reference TRBV28 and TRBJ2-4 provide the parts outside the CDR3, is DVKVTQSSRYLVKRTGEKVFLECVQDMDHENMFWYRQDPGLGLRLIYFSYDVKMKEKGDIPEGYSVSREKKERFSLILESASTNQTSMYLCATTPGQLAKNIQYFGAGTRLSVL.

This chain uses TRBV6-6 with TRBJ2-3; TRBD2 matches 12 bases. Germline CDR1 MNHNY, CDR2 SVGAGI (reference sequence). Trimming took 4 bases from V and 2 from J; bases not matched to a gene: 4. The CDR3 extends over 16 amino acids. This chain's CDR3 is CASSSTSGGDTDTQYF. As DNA, the CDR3 is TGTGCCAGCAGTTCGACTAGCGGGGGAGACACAGATACGCAGTATTTT.

Concerning this clone itself: One end of the junction varies from germline; a read error may be responsible. The rearrangement links TRBV2 to TRBJ1-2; TRBD1 agrees at 7 bases. In germline, CDR1 is SNHLY, CDR2 FYNNEI. The CDR3 is 13 amino acids. Here the CDR3 reads CASSEGGHYGYTF. CDR3 sequence (DNA): TGTGCCAGCAGCGAAGGGGGCCACTATGGCTACACCTTC.

This clone was seen a single time. The chain uses TRBV19 and TRBJ2-1, with D perhaps matching TRBD2 (6 bases). The CDR3 totals 14 residues. V dropped 1 base and J dropped 6 bases, with 10 bases sitting between them. CDR1 LNHDA and CDR2 SQIVND come from the germline V gene (reference sequence). CDR3 residues: CASSIVGGSNEQFF. DNA for the CDR3: TGTGCCAGTAGTATAGTTGGGGGGAGCAATGAGCAGTTCTTC.

The chain employs TRBV4-1 and TRBJ2-5, with D tentatively TRBD2 (6 bases). V was pared by 1 base and J by 2 bases, with 8 bases between. The CDR3 consists of 14 residues. Germline CDR1 and CDR2: MGHRA and YSYEKL. CDR3 nucleotides: TGCGCCAGCAGCCAAGCGGGGGTTCAAGAGACCCAGTACTTC. Encoded protein: CASSQAGVQETQYF.

This chain joins TRBV19 and TRBJ1-2; no definite D call. CDR3 size: 13 residues. V gave up 3 bases and J gave up 8 bases, with 13 bases separating them. In germline, CDR1 is LNHDA, CDR2 SQIVND (reference sequence). CDR3 loop: CASSMTQLLGYTF. DNA of the CDR3: TGTGCCAGTAGTATGACACAGCTGCTAGGCTACACCTTC.

This chain connects TRBV5-1 to TRBJ2-1, with TRBD2 as a possible D gene (6 bases). The CDR3 totals 14 residues. Trimming took 4 bases from V and 4 from J, leaving 12 bases between them. The germline V gene encodes CDR1 SGHRS and CDR2 YFSETQ. CDR3 in DNA: TGCGCCAGCAGCCCGATGGGGGGATACAATGAGCAGTTCTTC. Encoded protein: CASSPMGGYNEQFF. Full variable domain (remainder filled in from reference TRBV5-1 and TRBJ2-1): KAGVTQTPRYLIKTRGQQVTLSCSPISGHRSVSWYQQTPGQGLQFLFEYFSETQRNKGNFPGRFSGRQFSNSRSEMNVSTLELGDSALYLCASSPMGGYNEQFFGPGTRLTVL.

This clone has a handful of counts. The gene calls are TRBV11-2 and TRBJ2-3; 8 bases line up with TRBD1. The ends lost 1 base at V and 0 bases at J; junction bases unmatched: 3. CDR3 length equals 16 residues. Germline V gene data show CDR1 as SGHAT and CDR2 as FQNNGV. CDR3 DNA sequence: TGTGCCAGCAGCTTAGGGAACAGGGGGAGCACAGATACGCAGTATTTT. Translated, it gives CASSLGNRGSTDTQYF.

V and J are TRBV21-1 and TRBJ1-5; TRBD1, the table's D call, lacks a check against the DNA. TRBV21-1 is a pseudogene locus. The CDR3 totals 15 residues. CDR3 sequence (DNA): TGTGCCAGCAGCAAAGAAACAGGGGGGCATCAGCCCCAGCATTTT. This encodes CASSKETGGHQPQHF.

This chain connects TRBV7-2 to TRBJ2-1; 12 bases are shared with TRBD2. The CDR3 totals 15 residues. Germline CDR1 is SGHTA and CDR2 is FQGNSA. V was pared by 3 bases and J by 8 bases, with 5 bases of the junction left unmatched. The CDR3 DNA reads as TGTGCCAGCAGCTTCCTAGCGGGGGGGCGCGATGAGCAGTTCTTC. Its protein product is CASSFLAGGRDEQFF. Using reference TRBV7-2 and TRBJ2-1 for the parts outside the CDR3, the full variable domain is GAGVSQSPSNKVTEKGKDVELRCDPISGHTALYWYRQSLGQGLEFLIYFQGNSAPDKSGLPSDRFSAERTGGSVSTLTIQRTQQEDSAVYLCASSFLAGGRDEQFFGPGTRLTVL.

Comment on this clone: The same CDR3 can be traced to other DNA sequences in this sample. The chain carries TRBV27 and TRBJ1-2; possibly TRBD1 for D (5 bases). Trimming took 6 bases from V and 8 from J, leaving 16 bases between them. The CDR3 has 13 amino acids. The germline V gene encodes CDR1 MNHEY and CDR2 SMNVEV (reference sequence). The CDR3 sequence is CASSLRQGSGYTF. CDR3 in DNA: TGTGCCAGCAGCCTACGGCAGGGTTCCGGCTACACCTTC.

The chain recombines TRBV9 with TRBJ2-2; D remains unclear. The CDR3 contains 12 residues. Germline CDR1 SGDLS, CDR2 YYNGEE. Trimming stripped 4 bases from V and 7 bases from J, with 8 bases between. CDR3 bases: TGTGCCAGCAGCCTGCAGGTCGGGGAGCTGTTTTTT. The encoded protein is CASSLQVGELFF.

This clone turned up a few times. This sequence joins TRBV5-5 and TRBJ2-3; 9 bases are a match to TRBD2. V was clipped by 6 bases and J by 1 base; unmatched bases: 6. This CDR3 is built from 15 residues. In germline, CDR1 is SGHKS, CDR2 YYEKEE (reference sequence). Here the CDR3 DNA reads TGTGCCAGCAAGGCGGGGGGGACCGGCACAGATACGCAGTATTTT. It translates to CASKAGGTGTDTQYF.

The chain uses TRBV30 and TRBJ2-1; 11 nucleotides match TRBD2. CDR3 length: 16 amino acids. J was trimmed by 0 bases and V by 4 bases; bases with no gene match: 5. CDR1 and CDR2 from the germline V gene are GTSNPN and SVGIG (reference sequence). CDR3 sequence (DNA): TGTGCCTGGAATAAGGGACTAGCGGACTCCTACAATGAGCAGTTCTTC. Translation: CAWNKGLADSYNEQFF.

Only one count was recorded for this clone. J is TRBJ2-7 and V is TRBV19; TRBD1 might be the D (6 bases). In germline, CDR1 is LNHDA, CDR2 SQIVND (reference sequence). V was shortened by 1 base and J by 0 bases, with 16 bases between the two germline ends. This CDR3 is built from 17 residues. CDR3 residues: CASSIATSWDTSYEQYF. DNA for the CDR3: TGTGCCAGTAGTATAGCTACATCATGGGACACCTCCTACGAGCAGTACTTC.

The genes are TRBV18 and TRBJ2-2; D perhaps matches TRBD2 (5 bases). The germline V and J ends were trimmed by 0 bases and 4 bases, with 12 bases remaining between them. The CDR3 contains 16 residues. Germline V gene sequence: CDR1 KGHSH, CDR2 LQKENI. Written as DNA, the CDR3 is TGTGCCAGCTCACCACCGTCCCTCGGAGGCACCGGGGAGCTGTTTTTT. Translated, it gives CASSPPSLGGTGELFF.

The chain combines TRBV7-2 with TRBJ2-3; 14 nucleotides align to TRBD2. Germline V gene sequence: CDR1 SGHTA, CDR2 FQGNSA. V trimming: 3 bases; J trimming: 4 bases; junction bases outside the gene matches: 3. The CDR3 totals 16 residues. The CDR3 bases are TGTGCCAGCAGCTTGACTAGCGGGAGGGCCGCAGATACGCAGTATTTT. It translates to CASSLTSGRAADTQYF. Drawing the rest from reference TRBV7-2 and TRBJ2-3, the complete variable domain is GAGVSQSPSNKVTEKGKDVELRCDPISGHTALYWYRQSLGQGLEFLIYFQGNSAPDKSGLPSDRFSAERTGGSVSTLTIQRTQQEDSAVYLCASSLTSGRAADTQYFGPGTRLTVL.

The chain joins TRBV6-5 to TRBJ1-5, with a possible D match to TRBD1 (5 bases). This CDR3 is 15 amino acids long. Germline V gene sequence: CDR1 MNHEY, CDR2 SVGAGI. Trimming removed 0 bases at V and 5 bases at J, with 11 bases between. This chain's CDR3 is CASSYSTGTDQPQHF. The CDR3 DNA sequence: TGTGCCAGCAGTTACTCGACTGGGACTGATCAGCCCCAGCATTTT.

This clone has more than one count but fewer than ten. The rearrangement uses TRBV28 and TRBJ2-3; TRBD1 aligns across 8 bases. V gave up 6 bases and J gave up 4 bases; unmatched junction bases: 9. Germline V gives CDR1 MDHEN, CDR2 SYDVKM. CDR3 size: 15 residues. This CDR3 is CASSFQDRGADTQYF. CDR3 nucleotides: TGTGCCAGCAGCTTTCAAGACAGGGGCGCAGATACGCAGTATTTT.

The rearrangement links TRBV3-1 (or the pseudogene TRBV3-2) to TRBJ1-5, with D hard to call. The CDR3 sequence is 19 residues long. The germline V gene has CDR1 LGHDT and CDR2 YNNKEL (reference sequence). V was trimmed by 2 bases and J by 3 bases, leaving 23 bases between them. The CDR3 spells CASSQSPGFRGNFNQPQHF. In nucleotides, the CDR3 is TGTGCCAGCAGCCAATCCCCGGGATTCAGAGGGAACTTCAATCAGCCCCAGCATTTT.

This clone is a singleton in its sample. The chain is built from TRBV6-5 and TRBJ1-1, with D hard to call. V lost 6 bases and J 3 bases, leaving 8 bases between the germline ends. The germline gives CDR1 MNHEY, CDR2 SVGAGI. This CDR3 contains 12 residues. The CDR3 protein is CASRGLDTEAFF. The CDR3 bases are TGTGCCAGCAGGGGCCTGGACACTGAAGCTTTCTTT.

Only one count was recorded for this clone. The chain couples TRBV15 to TRBJ2-2, with 7 bases that match TRBD2. Germline lookup yields CDR1 LNHNV and CDR2 YYDKDF (reference sequence). The CDR3 has 15 amino acids. The V segment lost 2 bases and the J segment 5 bases; nucleotides outside the gene matches: 5. The CDR3: CATSRLAERTGELFF. The CDR3 DNA sequence: TGTGCCACCAGCAGACTAGCGGAACGAACCGGGGAGCTGTTTTTT.

This clone has more than one count but fewer than ten. The V gene is TRBV27, the J gene TRBJ2-3; TRBD2 matches 11 bases. Trimming removed 6 bases from V and 3 bases from J; junction bases left unmatched: 5. This CDR3 has 15 residues. CDR1 and CDR2 from the germline V gene are MNHEY and SMNVEV (reference sequence). CDR3 in amino acids: CASRLAGALTDTQYF. Here the CDR3 DNA reads TGTGCCAGCAGACTAGCGGGAGCTCTTACAGATACGCAGTATTTT.